These 25 T cell receptor beta chains came from one sample sequenced in a study of graft-versus-host responses after intestinal transplantation. Sequencing was performed with immunoSEQ multiplex PCR; in TCRdb, only in-frame clones are kept and a portion is missing. The sample holds 7,500 to 8,500 clones, around two thirds seen once. Tissue processing of the graft released intraepithelial and lamina propria lymphocytes from it. The sequenced sample was ileum tissue, obtained about 67 weeks after intestinal transplant. The receptors were sampled from a human patient who received an intestinal transplant, so some T cells may come from the graft donor.

The chain uses TRBV2 and TRBJ2-2, with 9 bases aligning to TRBD1. V shed 5 bases, J shed 4 bases, and the junction held 5 bases outside the gene matches. This CDR3 is 15 amino acids long. Germline lookup yields CDR1 SNHLY and CDR2 FYNNEI. Here the CDR3 DNA reads TGTGCCAGCAGTACAGGGGGCTCTGCCACCGGGGAGCTGTTTTTT. Translated, it gives CASSTGGSATGELFF.

V and J are TRBV5-4 and TRBJ2-7, with D hard to call. V was trimmed by 1 base and J by 0 bases, leaving 8 bases between them. The CDR3 runs to 14 residues. Looked up from germline, CDR1 is SGHNT and CDR2 is YYREEE (reference sequence). CDR3 loop: CASSLYSRSYEQYF. The DNA of the CDR3 is TGTGCCAGCAGCTTGTATAGCCGCTCCTACGAGCAGTACTTC.

V gene TRBV7-8 combines with J gene TRBJ2-1, with D perhaps TRBD1 or TRBD2 (5 bases each). V dropped 1 base and J dropped 9 bases, with 10 bases sitting between them. Germline values: CDR1 SGHVS, CDR2 FQNEAQ. The CDR3 covers 13 residues. CDR3 sequence: CASSLESGTEQFF. For the CDR3, the DNA is TGTGCCAGCAGCTTAGAATCAGGGACTGAGCAGTTCTTC.

This chain's CDR3 is CASSSPRTGDEQFF. CDR3 bases: TGTGCCAGCAGCTCACCACGGACCGGGGATGAGCAGTTCTTC. The chain employs TRBV11-2 and TRBJ2-1; D is perhaps TRBD2 (5 bases). This CDR3 spans 14 amino acids. V lost 4 bases and J 8 bases, leaving 15 bases between the germline ends. Germline CDR1 and CDR2: SGHAT and FQNNGV.

There are a few counts of this clone. The J gene is TRBJ2-6, the V gene TRBV18; D gene unclear. The CDR3 consists of 14 residues. V was shortened by 3 bases and J by 0 bases, with 3 bases between the two germline ends. Germline V gives CDR1 KGHSH, CDR2 LQKENI. This CDR3 reads CASSPPSGANVLTF. CDR3 bases: TGTGCCAGCTCACCGCCCTCTGGGGCCAACGTCCTGACTTTC.

The J gene is TRBJ2-4, the V gene TRBV9, with a possible D match to TRBD1 (6 bases). CDR3 length: 17 residues. Germline assignment: CDR1 SGDLS and CDR2 YYNGEE. V gave up 6 bases and J gave up 0 bases, with 19 bases separating them. The CDR3 spells CASTTGMWSLAKNIQYF. The DNA of the CDR3 is TGTGCCAGCACTACAGGGATGTGGAGCCTAGCCAAAAACATTCAGTACTTC.

This clone appeared a few times. CDR3 sequence: CASNFAAHSYEQYF. Here the CDR3 DNA reads TGTGCCAGCAATTTTGCGGCGCACTCCTACGAGCAGTACTTC. The chain is built from TRBV6-1 and TRBJ2-7; D is ambiguous. CDR3 size: 14 residues. Germline assignment: CDR1 MNHNS and CDR2 SASEGT. V lost 7 bases, J lost 0 bases, and 13 bases lay in between.

The chain joins TRBV5-3 to TRBJ2-3; 7 nucleotides align to TRBD2. TRBV5-3 is designated an ORF whose function remains uncertain. The V gene end was trimmed by 5 bases and the J gene end by 0 bases; junction bases not matched to a gene: 6. The CDR3 is 15 amino acids. CDR3 sequence reads: CARSSSGASTDTQYF. In DNA form, the CDR3 reads TGTGCCAGAAGTTCCAGCGGGGCTAGCACAGATACGCAGTATTTT.

The rearrangement joins TRBV21-1 to TRBJ2-7; the table's D call of TRBD1 was not tested on the DNA. TRBV21-1 is described as a pseudogene. The CDR3 totals 13 residues. This chain's CDR3 is CASSKAGGYEQYF. DNA for the CDR3: TGTGCCAGCAGCAAAGCAGGGGGCTACGAGCAGTACTTC.

The rearrangement uses TRBV28 and TRBJ2-1; possibly TRBD1 or TRBD2 for D (5 bases each). The CDR3 contains 14 residues. Germline loops: CDR1 MDHEN, CDR2 SYDVKM. V lost 5 bases to trimming and J lost 15 bases, with 23 bases between them. The CDR3 nucleotides read TGTGCCAGCAGTGACCGGGACCCCGCAAGGCCTCGGTTCTTC. The encoded protein is CASSDRDPARPRFF. Together with reference TRBV28 and TRBJ2-1, the CDR3 gives the full variable domain: DVKVTQSSRYLVKRTGEKVFLECVQDMDHENMFWYRQDPGLGLRLIYFSYDVKMKEKGDIPEGYSVSREKKERFSLILESASTNQTSMYLCASSDRDPARPRFFGPGTRLTVL.

The chain joins TRBV28 to TRBJ1-2; D is unresolved. V was shortened by 6 bases and J by 4 bases, with 9 bases between the two germline ends. The germline V gene encodes CDR1 MDHEN and CDR2 SYDVKM. The CDR3 runs to 12 residues. The CDR3 reads CASREGFYGYTF. Here the CDR3 DNA reads TGTGCCAGCAGGGAGGGTTTCTATGGCTACACCTTC.

The chain links TRBV11-1 to TRBJ2-7; the D is unclear. The CDR3 is 12 residues long. Germline CDR1 is SGHAT and CDR2 is FQDESV (reference sequence). V shed 5 bases and J shed 3 bases, with 8 bases lying between them. The CDR3 region is CASSKEFYEQYF. The CDR3 DNA reads TGTGCCAGCAGCAAGGAGTTCTACGAGCAGTACTTC.

With regard to this clone: One end of the junction is discordant with germline, which a read error may explain. This rearrangement joins TRBV5-1 to TRBJ2-7; D gene unclear. The CDR3 has 16 residues. In germline, CDR1 is SGHRS, CDR2 YFSETQ. CDR3 amino acids: CASSFNLIPSSNEQYF. The CDR3 DNA follows: TGCGCCAGCAGCTTTAATCTCATCCCTTCCTCCAACGAGCAGTACTTC.

This sequence joins TRBV14 and TRBJ1-1, with 12 bases that match TRBD1. The CDR3 sequence is 19 residues long. Germline CDR1 and CDR2: SGHDN and FVKESK. The V gene end was trimmed by 4 bases and the J gene end by 5 bases; junction bases not matched to a gene: 17. Written as DNA, the CDR3 is TGTGCCAGCAGCCCCACCGGGACAGGGGGCGGAATAGGAGAGACTGAAGCTTTCTTT. This sequence encodes CASSPTGTGGGIGETEAFF.

This clone was counted between two and nine times. The CDR3 sequence is CASSLVLNTEAFF. The CDR3 nucleotides are TGTGCCAGCAGCTTAGTATTAAACACTGAAGCTTTCTTT. The chain is built from TRBV7-9 and TRBJ1-1; D is unclear. Germline loops: CDR1 SEHNR, CDR2 FQNEAQ (reference sequence). The V and J ends lost 1 base and 2 bases respectively, with 5 bases between them. The CDR3 has 13 amino acids.

The chain uses TRBV28 and TRBJ2-4, with TRBD1 matching over 9 bases. Germline V gives CDR1 MDHEN, CDR2 SYDVKM. With 4 bases clipped from V and 6 bases from J, the junction kept 4 bases outside the gene matches. The CDR3 sequence is 14 residues long. The CDR3 loop is CASSYTGGANIQYF. CDR3 in DNA: TGTGCCAGCAGTTATACAGGGGGCGCAAACATTCAGTACTTC.

The rearrangement links TRBV10-1 to TRBJ1-6; TRBD1 might be the D (6 bases). Trimming took 5 bases from V and 8 from J, leaving 13 bases between them. The CDR3 sequence is 14 residues long. Germline V CDR1 and CDR2: WNHNN, SYGVQD (reference sequence). CDR3 bases: TGCGCCAGCAGTTGGGGGGGCCTGGATTCACCCCTCCACTTT. Its protein product is CASSWGGLDSPLHF.

DNA of the CDR3: TGCGCCAGCAGCTTGGACCCCAGGGGGTCGACCGGGGAGCTGTTTTTT. It encodes CASSLDPRGSTGELFF. V gene TRBV5-1 combines with J gene TRBJ2-2; the match to TRBD1 covers 7 bases. Germline V gene data show CDR1 as SGHRS and CDR2 as YFSETQ. The CDR3 is 16 residues long. V dropped 0 bases and J dropped 5; count of bases not matched to a gene: 7.

The rearrangement links TRBV6-5 to TRBJ1-5; weak D call: TRBD1 (5 bases). The CDR3 has 15 residues. V was cut by 6 bases and J by 3 bases, with 15 bases left in between. CDR1 MNHEY and CDR2 SVGAGI come from the germline V gene. The CDR3 DNA reads TGTGCCAGCAGATCATCCGGGGCCTACAATCAGCCCCAGCATTTT. Protein sequence: CASRSSGAYNQPQHF.

As concerns this clone: This CDR3 is also generated by other DNA sequences in the sample. The V and J genes are TRBV5-1 and TRBJ1-6; TRBD1 might be the D (5 bases). The germline gives CDR1 SGHRS, CDR2 YFSETQ. CDR3 length: 14 residues. Trimming shortened V by 4 bases and J by 5 bases, and 10 bases separated the two germline ends. The CDR3 DNA sequence: TGCGCCAGCAGCCTGGGACGGGATAATTCACCCCTCCACTTT. It is translated as CASSLGRDNSPLHF.

This chain connects TRBV7-8 to TRBJ2-5; 7 bases fit TRBD2. Germline-derived CDR1 and CDR2 are SGHVS and FQNEAQ. The V segment lost 10 bases and the J segment 2 bases; nucleotides outside the gene matches: 7. The CDR3 covers 13 residues. The CDR3 loop is CATQRGLQETQYF. CDR3 bases: TGTGCCACCCAGCGGGGACTGCAAGAGACCCAGTACTTC.

This chain links TRBV29-1 with TRBJ2-1, with D maybe TRBD2 (6 bases). CDR1 is SQVTM, CDR2 ANQGSEA, per germline. The CDR3 totals 14 residues. Deletions cut 5 bases from V and 0 bases from J, with 11 bases between. CDR3 amino acids: CSVRSGSSYNEQFF. The DNA for the CDR3 is TGCAGCGTTCGTAGCGGAAGCTCCTACAATGAGCAGTTCTTC.

With regard to this clone: Other nucleotide sequences in the sample specify the same CDR3. The chain combines TRBV5-2 with TRBJ2-7; the D call TRBD1 from the table was never checked on the DNA. TRBV5-2 is a pseudogene. The length of the CDR3 is 14 residues. CDR3 protein: CASSQGQAGALQYF. DNA of the CDR3: TGCGCCAGCAGCCAAGGACAGGCAGGAGCTCTCCAATACTTC.

This clone has more than one count but fewer than ten. V gene TRBV2 combines with J gene TRBJ2-3, with D tentatively TRBD2 (6 bases). This CDR3 spans 14 amino acids. The germline V gene encodes CDR1 SNHLY and CDR2 FYNNEI. V was trimmed by 4 bases and J by 5 bases, leaving 13 bases between them. CDR3 in amino acids: CASSGRRGGDTQYF. As DNA, the CDR3 is TGTGCCAGCAGTGGGAGGAGGGGCGGAGATACGCAGTATTTT.

J is TRBJ2-6 and V is TRBV6-1; D not certain. The CDR3 runs 18 residues. Germline V CDR1 and CDR2: MNHNS, SASEGT. Trimming shortened V by 4 bases and J by 0 bases, and 16 bases separated the two germline ends. CDR3 DNA sequence: TGTGCCAGCAGTGTGTGGTTAGACCGAAGCTCTGGGGCCAACGTCCTGACTTTC. This sequence encodes CASSVWLDRSSGANVLTF.